This entry features one T cell receptor beta chain sequence. Its antigen is not identified. Researchers tagged individual cDNA molecules with unique molecular identifiers. Each CDR3 protein is one row after TCRdb ran MiXCR on the 5' RACE reads. The sample includes approximately 35,000 distinct CDR3 sequences, about 6% of them seen just once. Trimming cost V 4 bases and J 5 bases; bases outside gene matches: 7. Germline CDR1 SEHNR, CDR2 FQNEAQ (reference sequence). The length of the CDR3 is 15 residues. The data were obtained in a study of early T cells in non-severe SARS-CoV-2 infection. As for the study in general: Unsorted whole blood bulk RNA was sequenced, with unpaired chains.

Overall study results and limits: Matching results from VDJdb favored anti-spike CD8 responses, leaving private and CD4 specificities undetected.

The specimen was whole blood. This TCR was recovered from an adult who was a healthcare worker with PCR-confirmed SARS-CoV-2 infection or an uninfected control (not recorded which). The genes are TRBV7-9 and TRBJ1-1; 10 nucleotides line up with TRBD1. In DNA, the CDR3 is TGTGCCAGCAGCTCGGGACAGGGGATGGTAACTGAAGCTTTCTTT. This encodes CASSSGQGMVTEAFF.